Each of the 17 T cell receptor beta chains below was sequenced from the same sample in a study of OX40 agonist ivuxolimab in advanced cancers. Produced via immunoSEQ multiplex PCR; TCRdb's table is partial and in-frame only. Found here are around 76,000 clones, roughly 89% of them singletons; the top ten hold approximately 2.8%. Sequencing was performed on CD4+ or CD8+ T cells sorted from blood, taken in a trial of the OX40 agonist ivuxolimab. Receptors originate from an adult with an advanced solid tumor such as melanoma, head and neck, liver or kidney cancer.

There are a few counts of this clone. This chain joins TRBV6-1 and TRBJ2-7, with 9 bases identical to TRBD1. Germline trimming cut 7 bases from V and 0 bases from J; bases unmatched to any gene: 4. Germline CDR1 reads MNHNS; CDR2 reads SASEGT. The CDR3 consists of 14 residues. This CDR3 is CASNVDRGSYEQYF. CDR3 DNA: TGTGCCAGCAATGTGGACAGGGGCTCCTACGAGCAGTACTTC.

V gene TRBV7-2 combines with J gene TRBJ2-5; TRBD1 matches 7 bases. CDR3 length: 15 amino acids. The V gene end was trimmed by 4 bases and the J gene end by 2 bases; junction bases not matched to a gene: 7. Germline assignment: CDR1 SGHTA and CDR2 FQGNSA. The CDR3: CASSWRQGLQETQYF. The CDR3 nucleotides read TGTGCCAGCAGCTGGCGACAGGGCCTGCAAGAGACCCAGTACTTC.

This chain joins TRBV5-1 and TRBJ1-1; 9 nucleotides align to TRBD1. CDR1 is SGHRS and CDR2 is YFSETQ in the germline V gene. Losses at the gene ends were 4 bases for V and 1 base for J; bases not matched to a gene: 11. This CDR3 is 17 amino acids long. The CDR3 nucleotides are TGCGCCAGCAGCCCTAATAACCCGGGACAGGGGAACACTGAAGCTTTCTTT. It is translated as CASSPNNPGQGNTEAFF.

V is TRBV6-5 and J is TRBJ1-2, with D possibly being TRBD1 (6 bases). The germline gives CDR1 MNHEY, CDR2 SVGAGI. V was cut by 6 bases and J by 6 bases, with 20 bases left in between. CDR3 length: 15 residues. Here the CDR3 DNA reads TGTGCCAGCAGATTAGACGGCCAGGCAGGGGATGGCTACACCTTC. Amino acid sequence: CASRLDGQAGDGYTF.

The rearrangement uses TRBV6-1 and TRBJ2-6; tentative D call: TRBD1 (6 bases). The CDR3 runs to 18 residues. The germline gives CDR1 MNHNS, CDR2 SASEGT. The V gene lost 3 bases and the J gene lost 0 bases, with 15 bases spanning the gap. The CDR3 bases are TGTGCCAGCAGTGACTACAAGCTCAGGGGCTCTGGGGCCAACGTCCTGACTTTC. It yields the protein CASSDYKLRGSGANVLTF.

The rearrangement uses TRBV30 and TRBJ2-1, with D possibly matching TRBD2 (7 bases). This CDR3 has 15 residues. The V and J ends lost 0 bases and 2 bases respectively, with 11 bases between them. The germline V gene has CDR1 GTSNPN and CDR2 SVGIG (reference sequence). The CDR3 nucleotides are TGTGCCTGGAGTGTAGGGAGGGGGGCCTACAATGAGCAGTTCTTC. Protein sequence: CAWSVGRGAYNEQFF. The entire variable domain, with the rest obtained from reference TRBV30 and TRBJ2-1, is as follows: SQTIHQWPATLVQPVGSPLSLECTVEGTSNPNLYWYRQAAGRGLQLLFYSVGIGQISSEVPQNLSASRPQDRQFILSSKKLLLSDSGFYLCAWSVGRGAYNEQFFGPGTRLTVL.

The chain links TRBV27 to TRBJ2-7, with a tentative D call TRBD2 (7 bases). Germline V gene lookup returns CDR1 MNHEY and CDR2 SMNVEV (reference sequence). V dropped 6 bases and J dropped 7 bases, with 13 bases sitting between them. The CDR3 covers 12 residues. The CDR3 DNA reads TGTGCCAGCAGGATACAGGGAGGGGAGCAGTACTTC. Its translation is CASRIQGGEQYF.

This clone has a single count. The chain combines TRBV29-1 with TRBJ1-5; no reliable D call. Trimming removed 1 base from V and 10 bases from J, with 14 bases in between. Germline CDR1 and CDR2: SQVTM and ANQGSEA. This CDR3 has 13 residues. CDR3 region: CSVEVLGDGPQHF. The CDR3 nucleotides are TGCAGCGTTGAAGTGCTGGGAGACGGACCCCAGCATTTT.

This chain connects TRBV2 to TRBJ2-7, with 7 bases identical to TRBD2. This CDR3 spans 14 amino acids. The V gene end was trimmed by 2 bases and the J gene end by 0 bases; junction bases not matched to a gene: 1. Germline lookup yields CDR1 SNHLY and CDR2 FYNNEI. CDR3 amino acids: CASSERTSSYEQYF. The DNA for the CDR3 is TGTGCCAGCAGTGAACGGACTAGCTCCTACGAGCAGTACTTC.

V and J are TRBV4-2 and TRBJ1-6; 7 positions match TRBD1. Trimming removed 5 bases from V and 7 bases from J; junction bases left unmatched: 5. Germline CDR1 LGHNA, CDR2 YNFKEQ. The CDR3 runs to 14 residues. CDR3 in DNA: TGTGCCAGCAGCTTCGGCAGGGGGAATTCACCCCTCCACTTT. It yields the protein CASSFGRGNSPLHF.

The chain employs TRBV15 and TRBJ1-2, with D maybe TRBD1 (6 bases). The CDR3 has 13 amino acids. CDR1 is LNHNV and CDR2 is YYDKDF in the germline V gene (reference sequence). Deletions cut 5 bases from V and 7 bases from J, with 14 bases between. The CDR3 DNA is TGTGCCACCAGCTACGAGGGGGTAGGTGGCTACACCTTC. Residues: CATSYEGVGGYTF.

This clone was seen just once. This sequence joins TRBV2 and TRBJ2-1; 8 bases map to TRBD2. The CDR3 extends over 15 amino acids. Losses at the gene ends were 6 bases for V and 0 bases for J; bases not matched to a gene: 4. Germline V lookup: CDR1 SNHLY, CDR2 FYNNEI. The CDR3 DNA is TGTGCCAGCAGCGCGGGGGGAATCTCCTACAATGAGCAGTTCTTC. This encodes CASSAGGISYNEQFF.

The chain uses TRBV7-6 and TRBJ2-5, with a weak D call TRBD1 (5 bases). Germline assignment: CDR1 SGHVS and CDR2 FNYEAQ. The V gene lost 3 bases and the J gene lost 4 bases, with 9 bases spanning the gap. The CDR3 runs 13 residues. The CDR3 region has the DNA TGTGCCAGCAGCTTGGGGCCTCTAGAGACCCAGTACTTC. It codes for CASSLGPLETQYF.

V is TRBV28 and J is TRBJ1-3; D unresolved. Germline assignment: CDR1 MDHEN and CDR2 SYDVKM. V lost 3 bases and J 6 bases, leaving 3 bases between the germline ends. CDR3 length equals 11 residues. The CDR3 DNA sequence: TGTGCCAGCAGTTTTCAAAACACCATATATTTT. This codes for CASSFQNTIYF.

The chain combines TRBV19 with TRBJ2-1; D unresolved. The germline V gene encodes CDR1 LNHDA and CDR2 SQIVND (reference sequence). V was pared by 5 bases and J by 3 bases, with 8 bases between. The CDR3 covers 13 residues. CDR3 nucleotides: TGTGCCAGTAGTTTCGACAACTACAATGAGCAGTTCTTC. Protein product: CASSFDNYNEQFF.

This chain links TRBV4-1 with TRBJ1-2; no definite D call. In germline, CDR1 is MGHRA, CDR2 YSYEKL. The CDR3 length is 17 residues. The germline V and J ends were trimmed by 3 bases and 5 bases, with 22 bases remaining between them. The DNA of the CDR3 is TGCGCCAGCAGCCACACCTTAGGTAGGGCGAAATGGTATGGCTACACCTTC. Translation gives CASSHTLGRAKWYGYTF.

This chain links TRBV5-4 with TRBJ2-1; no clear D. V lost 0 bases to trimming and J lost 5 bases, with 6 bases between them. CDR1 SGHNT and CDR2 YYREEE come from the germline V gene (reference sequence). The CDR3 spans 13 residues. CDR3 in amino acids: CASSLERHNEQFF. The CDR3 nucleotides are TGTGCCAGCAGCTTGGAAAGACACAATGAGCAGTTCTTC.